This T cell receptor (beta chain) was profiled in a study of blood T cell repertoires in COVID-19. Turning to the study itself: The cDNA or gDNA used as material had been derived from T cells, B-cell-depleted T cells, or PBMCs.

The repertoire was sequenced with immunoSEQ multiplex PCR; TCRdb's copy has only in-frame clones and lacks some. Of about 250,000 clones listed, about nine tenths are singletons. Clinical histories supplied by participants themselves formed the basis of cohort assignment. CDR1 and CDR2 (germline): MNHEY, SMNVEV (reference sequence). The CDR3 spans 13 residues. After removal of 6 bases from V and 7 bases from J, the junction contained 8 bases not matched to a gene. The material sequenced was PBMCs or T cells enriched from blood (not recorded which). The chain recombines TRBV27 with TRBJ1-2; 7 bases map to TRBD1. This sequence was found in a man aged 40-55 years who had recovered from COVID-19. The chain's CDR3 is CASSPDRDGGYTF. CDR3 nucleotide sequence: TGTGCCAGCAGCCCAGACAGGGATGGTGGCTACACCTTC.